This T cell receptor (beta chain) comes out of a study of a mutant IDH1 vaccine in newly diagnosed glioma. Study-level background: Antecedent treatment encompassed radiotherapy, temozolomide, or their combination; the majority received both.

The method was immunoSEQ multiplex PCR; TCRdb's version includes in-frame clones alone and lacks a portion of them. Of tens of thousands of clones in the sample, over 70% are singletons; the top ten hold roughly a fifth. Turning to this clone: Its antigen remains unknown.

Germline V CDR1 and CDR2: SSHAT, FNYEAQ (reference sequence). The CDR3 covers 13 residues. The V end lost 1 base, the J end lost 0 bases, and 2 bases lay between the germline ends. Points from the study as a whole: Pseudoprogression seemed unlinked to shifts in top peripheral T cell clonotypes.

The sample's time point: baseline, week 1 (first vaccination visit). Treatment meaning: pre-vaccination baseline after standard-of-care therapy. Diagnosis in the donors showed new WHO grade 3 or 4 astrocytomas that were IDH1-mutant and ATRX-lost. The input for sequencing was PBMCs, taken from a glioma patient treated with radiotherapy, temozolomide or both. The V call is TRBV7-7, the J call TRBJ2-3; D uncertain. This TCR came from a young man with glioma. CDR3: CASSLGSTDTQYF. The CDR3 DNA reads TGTGCCAGCAGCTTAGGAAGCACAGATACGCAGTATTTT. The complete variable domain, with remaining parts taken from reference TRBV7-7 and TRBJ2-3, reads GAGVSQSPRYKVTKRGQDVTLRCDPISSHATLYWYQQALGQGPEFLTYFNYEAQPDKSGLPSDRFSAERPEGSISTLTIQRTEQRDSAMYRCASSLGSTDTQYFGPGTRLTVL.